The 27 T cell receptor beta chains listed next were all sequenced from one sample in a study of identical twins. TCRdb ran MiXCR on the 5' RACE reads and lists one entry per CDR3 protein. The table shows roughly 1,500,000 distinct CDR3 sequences, with under 35% occurring only once. The sample consisted of cord blood. Source of these receptors: a newborn girl in good health.

The chain's CDR3 is CASSPRPSGGADEQFF. CDR3 nucleotide sequence: TGTGCCAGCAGCCCGAGGCCTAGCGGGGGGGCAGATGAGCAGTTCTTC. The rearrangement links TRBV11-2 to TRBJ2-1; 12 bases align to TRBD2. Unmatched junction bases numbered 10, after V lost 5 bases and J lost 8 bases. This CDR3 is built from 16 residues. CDR1 is SGHAT and CDR2 is FQNNGV in the germline V gene.

This clonotype has a handful of counts. The chain links TRBV4-2 to TRBJ1-5; D is unresolved. The CDR3 has 15 residues. Germline assignment: CDR1 LGHNA and CDR2 YNFKEQ. The V gene lost 0 bases and the J gene lost 6 bases, with 12 bases spanning the gap. The CDR3 spells CASSQDGSESQPQHF. CDR3 bases: TGTGCCAGCAGCCAAGATGGGTCGGAGAGTCAGCCCCAGCATTTT.

V gene TRBV5-1 combines with J gene TRBJ2-2; 9 nucleotides match TRBD2. Germline CDR1 is SGHRS and CDR2 is YFSETQ. Trimming cost V 2 bases and J 7 bases; bases outside gene matches: 6. This CDR3 spans 15 amino acids. The chain's CDR3 is CASSFRTSVGGELFF. The CDR3 DNA reads as TGCGCCAGCAGCTTCCGGACTAGCGTTGGCGGGGAGCTGTTTTTT.

The chain is built from TRBV6-1 and TRBJ1-2; unclear D gene. The CDR3 is 13 residues long. The ends were cut back, 4 bases at V and 9 bases at J, with 15 bases in the middle. In germline, CDR1 is MNHNS, CDR2 SASEGT. DNA of the CDR3: TGTGCCAGCAGTGCTACAGAGCTCCAACGCTACACCTTC. This gives the protein CASSATELQRYTF.

V is TRBV5-4 and J is TRBJ1-2; 8 bases are shared with TRBD1. This CDR3 has 14 residues. Germline V lookup: CDR1 SGHNT, CDR2 YYREEE (reference sequence). The ends lost 2 bases at V and 4 bases at J; junction bases unmatched: 4. CDR3: CASSFPGQVYGYTF. CDR3 in DNA: TGTGCCAGCAGCTTTCCGGGACAGGTCTATGGCTACACCTTC.

This rearrangement joins TRBV2 to TRBJ2-3; 8 nucleotides align to TRBD2. The V and J ends lost 6 bases and 2 bases, in that order; junction bases with no gene match: 7. There are 15 residues in the CDR3. Germline-derived CDR1 and CDR2 are SNHLY and FYNNEI. The CDR3 DNA reads TGTGCCAGCAGCGTAGGGACTAGGTTCACAGATACGCAGTATTTT. Translation: CASSVGTRFTDTQYF.

The chain carries TRBV29-1 and TRBJ2-7, with a possible D match to TRBD2 (8 bases). V gave up 5 bases and J gave up 4 bases, with 18 bases separating them. The germline V gene has CDR1 SQVTM and CDR2 ANQGSEA. The CDR3 is 14 residues long. The CDR3 is CSVSAGRGHYEQYF. The CDR3 DNA sequence: TGCAGCGTTTCGGCCGGGAGGGGGCATTACGAGCAGTACTTC.

V gene TRBV2 combines with J gene TRBJ2-3; 12 bases match TRBD2. The CDR3 contains 19 residues. The trim removed 4 bases at V and 7 bases at J, leaving 18 bases unmatched. Germline V gene data show CDR1 as SNHLY and CDR2 as FYNNEI. The chain's CDR3 is CASSGPSSGRAKFAYTQYF. Written as DNA, the CDR3 is TGTGCCAGCAGTGGCCCGTCTAGCGGGAGGGCCAAGTTCGCGTATACGCAGTATTTT.

This chain joins TRBV18 and TRBJ1-5, with 7 nucleotides matching TRBD1. V gave up 5 bases and J gave up 3 bases; unmatched junction bases: 10. Germline loops: CDR1 KGHSH, CDR2 LQKENI. The CDR3 spans 16 residues. CDR3 sequence (DNA): TGTGCCAGCTCAGACGCGGCCAGGGGGTTCAATCAGCCCCAGCATTTT. As protein: CASSDAARGFNQPQHF.

The chain has TRBV7-8 and TRBJ2-2; 7 positions agree with TRBD1. J lost 1 base, V lost 5 bases, and 7 bases had no gene match. Germline V gives CDR1 SGHVS, CDR2 FQNEAQ. The CDR3 loop spans 16 amino acids. This chain's CDR3 is CASSLMDRQNTGELFF. The DNA of the CDR3 is TGTGCCAGCAGCCTAATGGACAGGCAGAACACCGGGGAGCTGTTTTTT.

This clonotype was observed a few times. V gene TRBV20-1 combines with J gene TRBJ1-2; D is perhaps TRBD1 (5 bases). The CDR3 consists of 11 residues. Germline V gene sequence: CDR1 DFQATT, CDR2 SNEGSKA (reference sequence). V lost 8 bases, J lost 5 bases, and 12 bases lay in between. The CDR3 nucleotides are TGCAGTTCTGGGGACTTGTATGGCTACACCTTC. Amino acid sequence: CSSGDLYGYTF.

About this clonotype: It may be a read error: a sequence one base away is much more abundant. The chain couples TRBV10-3 to TRBJ2-5; 7 bases align to TRBD2. Germline-derived CDR1 and CDR2 are ENHRY and SYGVKD. CDR3 length: 14 residues. V was clipped by 5 bases and J by 2 bases; unmatched bases: 5. Here the CDR3 DNA reads TGTGCCATCAGTACTAGCGAGGGTCAAGAGACCCAGTACTTC. It translates to CAISTSEGQETQYF.

The rearrangement links TRBV5-1 to TRBJ1-1; D possibly corresponds to TRBD1 (6 bases). This CDR3 spans 13 amino acids. Looked up from germline, CDR1 is SGHRS and CDR2 is YFSETQ. V was clipped by 4 bases and J by 1 base, with 8 bases between them. CDR3 bases: TGCGCCAGCAGCGGGGGCTCGAACACTGAAGCTTTCTTT. It encodes CASSGGSNTEAFF.

V gene TRBV15 combines with J gene TRBJ2-7; no reliable D call. Trimming took 3 bases from V and 1 from J, leaving 10 bases between them. Germline V gives CDR1 LNHNV, CDR2 YYDKDF (reference sequence). The CDR3 has 14 amino acids. CDR3 amino acids: CATSSGILSYEQYF. DNA of the CDR3: TGTGCCACCAGCAGCGGTATTTTATCCTACGAGCAGTACTTC.

About this clonotype itself: A junction boundary mismatches the germline segment, possibly from a read error. V gene TRBV3-1 combines with J gene TRBJ2-7; no definite D call. The CDR3 totals 17 residues. Per the germline V gene, CDR1 is LGHDT and CDR2 is YNNKEL (reference sequence). CDR3 loop: CASGHAPTVAWGYEQYF. In DNA form, the CDR3 reads TGTGCCAGCGGCCATGCCCCAACGGTTGCGTGGGGATACGAGCAGTACTTC.

This sequence joins TRBV12-3 or TRBV12-4 and TRBJ1-5; D gene uncertain. The CDR3 contains 13 residues. The CDR3 sequence: CASMAHSNQPQHF. The CDR3 DNA reads as TGTGCTTCTATGGCCCACAGCAATCAGCCCCAGCATTTT.

This clonotype was detected many times. The rearrangement links TRBV12-3 or TRBV12-4 to TRBJ2-5, with TRBD2 matching over 12 bases. The J segment lost 6 bases and the V segment lost 5 bases, leaving 7 bases of the junction unmatched. CDR3 length: 15 amino acids. The CDR3 region is CASSPRTSGTKTQYF. In nucleotides, the CDR3 is TGTGCCAGCAGTCCGAGGACTAGCGGGACAAAGACCCAGTACTTC.

This clonotype was detected a few times. The chain employs TRBV5-1 and TRBJ2-1; maybe TRBD2 (6 bases). With 0 bases removed from V and 7 bases from J, the gap between germline ends came to 8 bases. Germline CDR1 reads SGHRS; CDR2 reads YFSETQ. The CDR3 consists of 13 residues. The CDR3 sequence: CASSLVEGNEQFF. CDR3 DNA: TGCGCCAGCAGCTTGGTGGAGGGGAATGAGCAGTTCTTC.

This rearrangement joins TRBV28 to TRBJ1-1; D is unclear. Germline values: CDR1 MDHEN, CDR2 SYDVKM. The CDR3 runs to 15 residues. Deletions cut 6 bases from V and 4 bases from J, with 18 bases between. The DNA of the CDR3 is TGTGCCAGCAGCTTACCTCGACGAGGACCCACTGAAGCTTTCTTT. It is translated as CASSLPRRGPTEAFF.

The chain links TRBV20-1 to TRBJ2-7, with 8 bases lining up with TRBD2. The CDR3 length is 15 residues. Trimming at V came to 3 bases and at J to 2 bases, leaving 9 bases not matched to a gene. CDR1 is DFQATT and CDR2 is SNEGSKA in the germline V gene (reference sequence). The CDR3 DNA follows: TGCAGTGCTAGGGAAGCTAGCGGGCTAACCTACGAGCAGTACTTC. Residues: CSAREASGLTYEQYF.

The chain links TRBV18 to TRBJ2-7; 7 bases line up with TRBD2. V gave up 6 bases and J gave up 5 bases; unmatched junction bases: 7. CDR3 length: 13 residues. The germline V gene has CDR1 KGHSH and CDR2 LQKENI. The DNA for the CDR3 is TGTGCCAGCTCTCCTACTAGCGACCACGAGCAGTACTTC. Translation: CASSPTSDHEQYF.

This clonotype occurred many times. This chain connects TRBV12-3 or TRBV12-4 to TRBJ2-7; no reliable D call. Between the trimmed V and J ends, which lost 8 bases and 0 bases, there was a span of 11 bases. This CDR3 is 13 amino acids long. As DNA, the CDR3 is TGTGCCAGCGCCATACAGCCCTCCTACGAGCAGTACTTC. This codes for CASAIQPSYEQYF.

The J gene is TRBJ2-1, the V gene TRBV6-2 or TRBV6-3; TRBD2 agrees at 8 bases. The CDR3 spans 16 residues. Germline assignment: CDR1 MNHEY and CDR2 SVGEGT. J gave up 5 bases and V 6 bases, and 12 bases lay outside the gene matches. The CDR3 loop reads CASSLPRGGPNNEQFF. CDR3 nucleotides: TGTGCCAGCAGCCTTCCCCGGGGGGGCCCGAACAATGAGCAGTTCTTC.

Ten or more counts support this clonotype. The chain is built from TRBV7-2 and TRBJ1-4; tentative D call: TRBD1 (5 bases). Per the germline V gene, CDR1 is SGHTA and CDR2 is FQGNSA. The CDR3 totals 15 residues. The V end lost 4 bases, the J end lost 2 bases, and 11 bases lay between the germline ends. CDR3 bases: TGTGCCAGCAGCTACCTTAGGGGCACTAATGAAAAACTGTTTTTT. This translates into CASSYLRGTNEKLFF.

This clonotype was picked up many times. This may arise from a read error, as a much more abundant clone is one base away. The V and J genes are TRBV2 and TRBJ2-7; D unresolved. The ends were cut back, 2 bases at V and 5 bases at J, with 1 base in the middle. CDR3 length: 10 amino acids. Germline V lookup: CDR1 SNHLY, CDR2 FYNNEI. The CDR3 nucleotides read TGTGCCAGCAGTGAAAACGAGCAGTACTTC. Protein product: CASSENEQYF.

The rearrangement uses TRBV20-1 and TRBJ2-2, with D tentatively TRBD2 (6 bases). V was cut by 6 bases and J by 3 bases, with 17 bases left in between. Per the germline V gene, CDR1 is DFQATT and CDR2 is SNEGSKA (reference sequence). The CDR3 loop spans 15 amino acids. The CDR3 sequence is CSAPSPGVDTGELFF. CDR3 bases: TGCAGTGCCCCCTCCCCGGGGGTGGACACCGGGGAGCTGTTTTTT.

This clonotype was seen more than once but under ten times. The chain links TRBV27 to TRBJ2-1, with TRBD2 identical over 7 bases. The germline V gene encodes CDR1 MNHEY and CDR2 SMNVEV (reference sequence). CDR3 length equals 17 residues. Unmatched junction bases numbered 17, after V lost 4 bases and J lost 8 bases. The DNA of the CDR3 is TGTGCCAGCAGTTCCCTCTCCTTCACGGGAGGCCCCGATGAGCAGTTCTTC. Encoded protein: CASSSLSFTGGPDEQFF.